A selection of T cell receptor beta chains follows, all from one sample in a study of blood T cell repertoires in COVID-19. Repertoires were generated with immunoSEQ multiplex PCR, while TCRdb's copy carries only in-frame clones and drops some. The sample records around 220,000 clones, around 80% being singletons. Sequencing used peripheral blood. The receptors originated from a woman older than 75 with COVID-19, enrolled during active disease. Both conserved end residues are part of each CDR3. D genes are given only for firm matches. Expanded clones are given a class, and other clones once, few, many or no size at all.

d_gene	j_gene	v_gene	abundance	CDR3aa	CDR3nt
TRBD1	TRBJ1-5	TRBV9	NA	CASSATGNSVQPQHF	TGTGCCAGCAGCGCGACAGGGAATAGCGTTCAGCCCCAGCATTTT
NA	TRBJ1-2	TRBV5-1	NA	CASSWGDTAWGYTF	TGCGCCAGCAGCTGGGGAGACACCGCTTGGGGCTACACCTTC
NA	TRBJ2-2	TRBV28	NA	CASSTTGAITGELFF	TGTGCCAGCAGTACCACGGGAGCGATCACCGGGGAGCTGTTTTTT
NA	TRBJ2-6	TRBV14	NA	CASSKAAGANVLTF	TGTGCCAGCAGCAAGGCGGCTGGGGCCAACGTCCTGACTTTC
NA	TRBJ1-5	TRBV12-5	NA	CASGRGQPNQPQHF	TGTGCTAGTGGTCGTGGACAGCCCAATCAGCCCCAGCATTTT
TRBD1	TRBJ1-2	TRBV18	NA	CASSLQGAHYGYTF	TGTGCCAGCTCACTACAGGGGGCTCACTATGGCTACACCTTC
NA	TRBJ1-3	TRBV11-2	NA	CASSSQRGHSGNTIYF	TGTGCCAGCAGCAGCCAGAGAGGCCACTCTGGAAACACCATATATTTT
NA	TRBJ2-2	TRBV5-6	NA	CASSLATQGTGELFF	TGTGCCAGCAGCTTGGCAACGCAGGGTACCGGGGAGCTGTTTTTT
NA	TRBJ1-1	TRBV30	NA	CAWRPIPNTEAFF	TGTGCCTGGAGACCTATCCCCAACACTGAAGCTTTCTTT
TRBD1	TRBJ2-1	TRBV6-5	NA	CASSSPFGTGNNEQFF	TGTGCCAGCAGTTCCCCATTTGGGACAGGGAACAATGAGCAGTTCTTC
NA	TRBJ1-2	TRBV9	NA	CASSVGVGGGGYTF	TGTGCCAGCAGCGTAGGGGTTGGGGGCGGTGGCTACACCTTC
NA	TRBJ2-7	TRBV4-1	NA	CASSQRQQVTYEQYF	TGCGCCAGCAGCCAGAGACAACAGGTAACCTACGAGCAGTACTTC
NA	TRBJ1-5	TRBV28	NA	CASNQAGSPNNQPQHF	TGTGCCAGCAACCAAGCCGGGTCACCTAATAATCAGCCCCAGCATTTT
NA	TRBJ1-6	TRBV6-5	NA	CASSNRGFGSPLHF	TGTGCCAGCAGTAATCGGGGGTTTGGTTCACCCCTCCACTTT
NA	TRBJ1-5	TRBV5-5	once	CASSLGGEWPQHF	TGTGCCAGCAGCTTGGGGGGCGAGTGGCCCCAGCATTTT
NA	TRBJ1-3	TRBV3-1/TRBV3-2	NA	CASSQGPNSGSSSGNTIYF	TGTGCCAGCAGCCAAGGACCGAACAGTGGGTCGAGCTCTGGAAACACCATATATTTT
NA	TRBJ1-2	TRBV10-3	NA	CAVGSDSYGYTF	TGTGCCGTCGGATCTGACAGCTATGGCTACACCTTC
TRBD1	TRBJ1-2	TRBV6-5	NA	CGLSGTGFMGYTF	TGTGGACTGTCCGGGACAGGCTTCATGGGCTACACCTTC
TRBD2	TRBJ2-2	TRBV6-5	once	CASSTSGTGELFF	TGTGCCAGCAGCACTAGCGGCACCGGGGAGCTGTTTTTT
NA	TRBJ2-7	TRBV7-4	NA	CASPPRQAPGPYEQYF	TGTGCCAGCCCCCCTAGACAGGCCCCTGGCCCCTACGAGCAGTACTTC
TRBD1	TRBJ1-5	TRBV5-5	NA	CASSSGDRIGQPQHF	TGTGCCAGCAGCTCCGGGGACAGAATTGGTCAGCCCCAGCATTTT
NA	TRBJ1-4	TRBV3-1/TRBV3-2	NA	CASSLDVRSEKLFF	TGTGCCAGCAGCCTTGACGTGAGGAGTGAAAAACTGTTTTTT
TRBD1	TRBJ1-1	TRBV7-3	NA	CASSFGQGTEAFF	TGTGCCAGCAGCTTTGGACAGGGCACTGAAGCTTTCTTT
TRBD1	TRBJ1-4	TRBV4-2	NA	CASSQGVQDRGEKLFF	TGTGCCAGCAGCCAAGGCGTTCAGGACAGGGGGGAAAAACTGTTTTTT
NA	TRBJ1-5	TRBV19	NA	CASREEVNSNQPQHF	TGTGCCAGTCGTGAGGAGGTGAATAGCAATCAGCCCCAGCATTTT
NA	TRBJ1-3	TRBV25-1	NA	CASSELGVSGNTIYF	TGTGCCAGCAGTGAATTAGGAGTCTCTGGAAACACCATATATTTT
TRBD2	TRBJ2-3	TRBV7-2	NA	CASSLVTSGSYPGDTQYF	TGTGCCAGCAGCTTAGTTACTAGCGGGAGTTACCCGGGGGATACGCAGTATTTT
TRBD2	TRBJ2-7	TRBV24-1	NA	CATSDTSGDPYEQYF	TGTGCCACCAGTGATACTAGCGGGGATCCCTACGAGCAGTACTTC
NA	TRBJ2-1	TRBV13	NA	CASSFYDEQFF	TGTGCCAGCAGCTTTTATGATGAGCAGTTCTTC
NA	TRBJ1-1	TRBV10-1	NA	CASRGDNNTEAFF	TGCGCCAGCAGGGGGGACAATAACACTGAAGCTTTCTTT
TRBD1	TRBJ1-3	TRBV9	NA	CASSARPGQGNTIYF	TGTGCCAGCAGCGCCCGACCGGGACAGGGAAACACCATATATTTT
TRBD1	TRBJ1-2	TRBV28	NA	CASSLTGMGGYTF	TGTGCCAGCAGTTTGACAGGGATGGGTGGCTACACCTTC
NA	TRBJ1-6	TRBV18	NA	CASSRGGDSPLHF	TGTGCCAGCTCAAGGGGCGGGGATTCACCCCTCCACTTT
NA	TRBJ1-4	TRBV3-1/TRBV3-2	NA	CASSPAGGSSKGEKLFF	TGTGCCAGCAGCCCCGCCGGAGGGTCTTCAAAGGGTGAAAAACTGTTTTTT
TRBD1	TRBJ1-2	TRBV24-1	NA	CATSAGGYGYTF	TGTGCCACCAGTGCAGGGGGCTATGGCTACACCTTC
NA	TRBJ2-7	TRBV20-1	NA	CSASTSRYEQYF	TGCAGTGCTAGTACTAGCCGCTACGAGCAGTACTTC